A selection of T cell receptor beta chains follows, all from one sample in a study of CD8 T cells in ankylosing spondylitis. TCRdb analysed the 5' RACE reads with MiXCR anew, one entry per CDR3 protein. This sample has 150,000 to 200,000 distinct CDR3 sequences, with 9.5% to 15% found just once. The sequencing sample was made of blood, either unsorted or a sorted T cell fraction (not recorded which). The receptors stem from a male donor with ankylosing spondylitis or in good health (not recorded which). CDR3s leave out the opening cysteine and the closing phenylalanine or tryptophan. Fields, in order: V gene, CDR3 protein.

V gene: TRBV20-1
CDR3 protein: SARGLAGPAYEQY

V gene: TRBV4-1
CDR3 protein: ASSQGAGSTEAF

V gene: TRBV5-6
CDR3 protein: ASSSWEAGGGNEQF

V gene: TRBV25-1
CDR3 protein: ASSEYPPLWAGDYNEQF

V gene: TRBV4-1
CDR3 protein: ASSQAQRDIGEQF

V gene: TRBV9
CDR3 protein: ASSRGWGTDTQY

V gene: TRBV12-3/TRBV12-4
CDR3 protein: ASSLGQGSNEQF

V gene: TRBV10-3
CDR3 protein: ALWTGDGEQF

V gene: TRBV27
CDR3 protein: ASSLSSRYEQY

V gene: TRBV6-1
CDR3 protein: ASRPTGPDYGYT

V gene: TRBV9
CDR3 protein: ASSVRSDNSPLH

V gene: TRBV7-2
CDR3 protein: ASSSGQPTDTQY

V gene: TRBV4-1
CDR3 protein: ASSQGGHGGPSQTQY

V gene: TRBV11-2
CDR3 protein: ASSLDLRLAGGGPWEETQY

V gene: TRBV5-5
CDR3 protein: ASSLGYQDRRYTGELF

V gene: TRBV27
CDR3 protein: ASWDRPGGYT

V gene: TRBV11-2
CDR3 protein: ASSFGLAGVQDNEQF

V gene: TRBV2
CDR3 protein: ASSPDRNSGNTIY

V gene: TRBV12-3/TRBV12-4
CDR3 protein: ASSYVQGIYEQY